These T cell receptor beta chains were read from a single sample in a study of radiotherapy plus CTLA-4 blockade in lung cancer. Profiled with immunoSEQ multiplex PCR; TCRdb holds only in-frame clones, not every one. The sample has approximately 69,000 clones; around 80% are singletons. Sequencing was performed on peripheral blood, taken from a patient treated with radiotherapy plus ipilimumab. The source is a human donor with non-small cell lung cancer who had a complete response to radiotherapy plus ipilimumab. The CDR3 runs from the conserved cysteine through the conserved F or W. The D gene is left open where the match is weak. Size tells how often a clone was seen (once, few, many) or the class of an expanded clone, and some rows leave it out.

D gene	clone size	V gene	J gene	CDR3 protein	CDR3 DNA
NA	NA	TRBV14	TRBJ2-2	CASSPSLAGTGELFF	TGTGCCAGCAGCCCATCCCTGGCCGGCACCGGGGAGCTGTTTTTT
NA	medium-sized	TRBV18	TRBJ2-1	CASSPSTGRGGSGGNEQFF	TGTGCCAGCTCACCGAGTACTGGCAGGGGCGGATCGGGTGGCAATGAGCAGTTCTTC
TRBD1	NA	TRBV4-2	TRBJ1-1	CASSQGTGVSTEAFF	TGTGCCAGCAGCCAAGGGACAGGGGTGTCCACTGAAGCTTTCTTT
TRBD2	NA	TRBV6-5	TRBJ2-7	CASTERGGGPYEQYF	TGTGCCAGCACCGAACGCGGGGGGGGGCCCTACGAGCAGTACTTC
NA	NA	TRBV19	TRBJ1-2	CASREAGFDNYGYTF	TGTGCCAGCCGGGAAGCAGGGTTTGATAACTATGGCTACACCTTC
TRBD1	NA	TRBV6-4	TRBJ2-2	CASSVQGAGGELFF	TGTGCCAGCAGTGTACAGGGGGCCGGCGGGGAGCTGTTTTTT
TRBD2	NA	TRBV9	TRBJ2-2	CASSAGLGSTGELFF	TGTGCCAGCAGCGCGGGACTAGGGAGCACCGGGGAGCTGTTTTTT
NA	few	TRBV6-5	TRBJ1-2	CASSSVGRLGYTF	TGTGCCAGCAGTTCCGTTGGCCGACTGGGCTACACCTTC
TRBD2	NA	TRBV10-3	TRBJ2-7	CAISGGGVRAEQYF	TGTGCCATCAGTGGTGGGGGGGTAAGGGCCGAGCAGTACTTC
TRBD1	NA	TRBV15	TRBJ1-2	CATSSKTGTINYGYTF	TGTGCCACCAGCAGCAAGACAGGGACTATAAACTATGGCTACACCTTC
TRBD1	NA	TRBV18	TRBJ2-5	CASSSDRDLQETQYF	TGTGCCAGCTCGTCCGACAGGGACCTTCAAGAGACCCAGTACTTC
TRBD2	few	TRBV10-2	TRBJ2-3	CASSDEALAAYTQYF	TGCGCCAGCAGTGACGAAGCACTAGCGGCTTATACGCAGTATTTT
NA	NA	TRBV15	TRBJ2-2	CATSSPRGNTGELFF	TGTGCCACCAGCTCCCCCCGGGGGAACACCGGGGAGCTGTTTTTT
NA	NA	TRBV5-5	TRBJ1-2	CASSLSQGYGYTF	TGTGCCAGCAGCTTGAGTCAGGGTTATGGCTACACCTTC
NA	NA	TRBV14	TRBJ2-2	CASSQGGAGLPGELFF	TGTGCCAGCAGCCAAGGGGGGGCCGGGTTGCCCGGGGAGCTGTTTTTT
NA	NA	TRBV7-9	TRBJ2-5	CASSLYRGHAWETQYF	TGTGCCAGCAGCCTTTACCGGGGCCATGCTTGGGAGACCCAGTACTTC
NA	once	TRBV2	TRBJ2-5	CASSLPGTTQETQYF	TGTGCCAGCAGCCTGCCGGGTACCACCCAAGAGACCCAGTACTTC
NA	NA	TRBV6-5	TRBJ1-1	CASSYSTGEAFF	TGTGCCAGCAGTTACTCGACAGGAGAAGCTTTCTTT
NA	NA	TRBV5-4	TRBJ1-2	CASSLALTVYGYTF	TGTGCCAGCAGCTTGGCCTTAACAGTGTATGGCTACACCTTC
NA	NA	TRBV6-5	TRBJ1-1	CLVWAAPMNTEAFF	TGTCTCGTCTGGGCAGCCCCTATGAACACTGAAGCTTTCTTT
NA	NA	TRBV15	TRBJ2-3	CATSRVAGQAFRDTQYF	TGTGCCACCAGCAGAGTAGCGGGACAGGCTTTTCGAGATACGCAGTATTTT
TRBD1	once	TRBV2	TRBJ1-4	CASRGQPNEKLFF	TGTGCCAGCAGGGGACAGCCTAATGAAAAACTGTTTTTT
NA	NA	TRBV5-4	TRBJ1-3	CASSKPQGNTIYF	TGTGCCAGCAGCAAACCCCAGGGAAACACCATATATTTT
NA	NA	TRBV9	TRBJ2-2	CASSSGSGELFF	TGTGCCAGCAGCTCCGGGAGCGGGGAGCTGTTTTTT
TRBD2	once	TRBV5-6	TRBJ2-1	CASSPRGTSGSYNEQFF	TGTGCCAGCAGCCCGAGGGGGACTAGCGGGTCCTACAATGAGCAGTTCTTC
TRBD1	NA	TRBV6-5	TRBJ1-4	CASSYTGTGAEKLFF	TGTGCCAGCAGTTACACGGGGACAGGGGCCGAAAAACTGTTTTTT
TRBD1	few	TRBV6-6	TRBJ1-5	CASSWGTGSNQPQHF	TGTGCCAGCAGTTGGGGGACAGGGAGCAATCAGCCCCAGCATTTT
TRBD1	NA	TRBV19	TRBJ1-6	CASRNRGVNSPLHF	TGTGCCAGTAGAAACAGGGGAGTCAATTCACCCCTCCACTTT
NA	few	TRBV2	TRBJ2-3	CASSDEDTQYF	TGTGCCAGCAGTGACGAAGATACGCAGTATTTT